Sequencing of this TCR beta chain was carried out in a study of OX40 agonist ivuxolimab in advanced cancers. Study summary: In this trial design, patients received ivuxolimab intravenously at 0.01 to 10 mg/kg every 2 weeks.

Germline CDR1 reads LNHDA; CDR2 reads SQIVND (reference sequence). CDR3 length: 16 amino acids. V lost 7 bases and J 1 base, leaving 19 bases between the germline ends. Produced via immunoSEQ multiplex PCR; TCRdb's table is partial and in-frame only. The sample yields more than 70,000 clones, 81% seen once. General study results and limits: Fewer expanded clones were found on average in CD4+ than in CD8+ T cells.

Turning to this clone: Its antigen remains unidentified.

The source of this sequence is an adult with an advanced solid tumor such as melanoma, head and neck, liver or kidney cancer. Specimen: CD4+ or CD8+ T cells sorted from blood, collected in a trial of the OX40 agonist ivuxolimab. The chain has TRBV19 and TRBJ1-1, with D possibly matching TRBD1 (6 bases). The CDR3 loop is CASNARGRQTNTEAFF. The CDR3 DNA is TGTGCCAGTAACGCCAGGGGTAGGCAGACGAACACTGAAGCTTTCTTT.